This TCR beta chain was obtained from a study of blood T cell repertoires in COVID-19. About the study: COVID-19 samples from acute and convalescent phases originated in the United States, Italy and Spain. T cells, B-cell-depleted T cells, or PBMCs supplied cDNA or gDNA.

This clone has only a few counts. Per the study methods: The authors estimated nucleated cell counts from reference gene primer amplification. Profiling relied on immunoSEQ multiplex PCR, and the TCRdb table lists in-frame clones only, not all of them. That table furnishes V, J and clone size, whereas the DNA furnished D and trimming. The repertoire includes 90,000 to 120,000 clones, roughly 80% of them detected once, and 20% to 25% sits in the top ten. V lost 4 bases and J lost 3, with 10 bases in between. Germline values: CDR1 SQVTM, CDR2 ANQGSEA. The CDR3 covers 12 residues. V gene TRBV29-1 combines with J gene TRBJ2-7; D ambiguous. The receptor comes from a man in his sixties or seventies with active or convalescent COVID-19. The specimen sequenced was peripheral blood. CDR3 residues: CSVGAGGYEQYF. The CDR3 DNA follows: TGCAGCGTTGGGGCAGGTGGCTACGAGCAGTACTTC.